This passage covers 2 T cell receptor beta chains from one sample sequenced in a study of T cells in Graves' hyperthyroidism and ophthalmopathy. The source material, RNA transcripts, was used to amplify TCR beta CDR3 regions. A set of HTBI primers served as the primers for a first-round RT-PCR of the TCR CDR3. TCRdb reprocessed the multiplex PCR reads with MiXCR, giving one entry per CDR3 protein. There are some 510,000 distinct CDR3 sequences in the sample; about 43% occur only once, and roughly 8.2% lies in the top ten. The sample taken for sequencing was peripheral blood or thyroid tissue (not recorded which). The source is a woman under 30 with Graves' hyperthyroidism.

This chain connects TRBV19 to TRBJ1-3; D may be TRBD1 (5 bases). CDR3 length equals 15 residues. CDR1 is LNHDA and CDR2 is SQIVND in the germline V gene (reference sequence). V gave up 4 bases and J gave up 2 bases, with 12 bases separating them. The CDR3 region is CASSRAGTAGNTIYF. The CDR3 DNA reads as TGTGCCAGTAGTAGAGCAGGGACGGCTGGAAACACCATATATTTT.

This clonotype was seen repeatedly, ten times or more. The CDR3 loop reads CATSRGGRLPKYEQYF. The CDR3 DNA reads TGTGCCACCAGCAGAGGAGGGAGACTACCTAAATACGAGCAGTACTTC. The chain is built from TRBV15 and TRBJ2-7; perhaps TRBD2 as D (5 bases). The germline gives CDR1 LNHNV, CDR2 YYDKDF (reference sequence). This CDR3 spans 16 amino acids. V lost 1 base and J 4 bases, leaving 17 bases between the germline ends.